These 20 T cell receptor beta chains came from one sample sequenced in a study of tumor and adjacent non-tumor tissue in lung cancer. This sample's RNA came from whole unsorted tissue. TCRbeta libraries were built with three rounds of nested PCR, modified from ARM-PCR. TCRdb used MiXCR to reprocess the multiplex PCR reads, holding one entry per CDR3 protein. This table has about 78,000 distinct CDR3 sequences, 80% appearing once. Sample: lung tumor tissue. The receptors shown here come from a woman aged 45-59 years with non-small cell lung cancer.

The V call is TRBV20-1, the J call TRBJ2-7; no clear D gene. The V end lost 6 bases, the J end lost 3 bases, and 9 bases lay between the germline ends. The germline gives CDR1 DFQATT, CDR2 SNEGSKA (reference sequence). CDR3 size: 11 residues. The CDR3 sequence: CSAVWGYEQYF. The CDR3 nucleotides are TGCAGTGCAGTGTGGGGCTACGAGCAGTACTTC.

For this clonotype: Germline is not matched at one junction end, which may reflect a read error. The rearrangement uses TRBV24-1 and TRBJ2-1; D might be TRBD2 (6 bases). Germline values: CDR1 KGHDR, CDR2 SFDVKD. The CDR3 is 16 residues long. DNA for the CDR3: TGTGCCACCGGTGATCCCTCCGGGAGAGGCGGCACTGAGCAGTTCTTC. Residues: CATGDPSGRGGTEQFF.

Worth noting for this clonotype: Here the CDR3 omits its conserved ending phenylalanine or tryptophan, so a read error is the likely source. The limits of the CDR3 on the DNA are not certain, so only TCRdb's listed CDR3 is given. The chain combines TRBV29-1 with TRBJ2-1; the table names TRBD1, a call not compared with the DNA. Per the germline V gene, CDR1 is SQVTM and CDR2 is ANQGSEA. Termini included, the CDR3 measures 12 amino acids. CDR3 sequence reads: CSVEEPHPIGTP.

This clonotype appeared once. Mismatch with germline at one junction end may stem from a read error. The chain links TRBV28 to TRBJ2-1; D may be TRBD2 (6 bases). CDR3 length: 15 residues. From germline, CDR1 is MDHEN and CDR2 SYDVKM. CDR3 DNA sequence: TGTGCTAGCAGCGTCCCCGGGAGAGGGGACGATGAGCAGTTCTTC. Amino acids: CASSVPGRGDDEQFF.

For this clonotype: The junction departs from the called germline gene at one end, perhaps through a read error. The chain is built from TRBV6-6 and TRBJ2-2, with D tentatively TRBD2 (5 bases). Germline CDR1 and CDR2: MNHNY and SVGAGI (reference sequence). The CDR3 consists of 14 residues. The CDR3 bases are TGTGCCAGTAGTCCGAGCCTCCTGGTCGGGGAGCTGCTTTTT. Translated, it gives CASSPSLLVGELLF.

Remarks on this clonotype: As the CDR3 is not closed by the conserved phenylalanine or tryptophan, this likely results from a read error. CDR3 DNA: TGCAGTGCTAGAGGCGTGGTAGCGGGACTCACAGATACGCAGTATATT. Its protein product is CSARGVVAGLTDTQYI. The chain uses TRBV20-1 and TRBJ2-3; 8 nucleotides match TRBD2. The CDR3 covers 16 residues. The germline gives CDR1 DFQATT, CDR2 SNEGSKA (reference sequence). Unmatched junction bases numbered 8, after V lost 1 base and J lost 2 bases.

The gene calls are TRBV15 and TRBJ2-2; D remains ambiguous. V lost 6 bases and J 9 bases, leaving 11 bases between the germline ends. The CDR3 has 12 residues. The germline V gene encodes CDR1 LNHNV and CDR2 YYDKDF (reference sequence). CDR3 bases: TGTGCCACCAGTATGACTTTTAGGGAGCTGTTTTTT. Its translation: CATSMTFRELFF.

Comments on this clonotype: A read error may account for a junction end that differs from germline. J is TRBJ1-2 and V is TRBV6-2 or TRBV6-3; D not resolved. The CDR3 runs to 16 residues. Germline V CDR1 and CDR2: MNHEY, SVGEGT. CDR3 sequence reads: CAGSPHQSGGAYGYTF. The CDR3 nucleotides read TGTGCCGGCAGTCCGCATCAATCGGGAGGCGCTTATGGCTACACCTTC.

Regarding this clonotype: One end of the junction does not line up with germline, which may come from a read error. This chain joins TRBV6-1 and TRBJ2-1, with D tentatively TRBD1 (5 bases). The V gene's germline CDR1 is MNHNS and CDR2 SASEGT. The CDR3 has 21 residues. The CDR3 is CASSERRLEFLLSTAYNEHFF. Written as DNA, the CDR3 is TGTGCCAGCAGTGAGCGCCGGTTAGAGTTCTTACTCTCGACAGCCTACAATGAGCATTTCTTC.

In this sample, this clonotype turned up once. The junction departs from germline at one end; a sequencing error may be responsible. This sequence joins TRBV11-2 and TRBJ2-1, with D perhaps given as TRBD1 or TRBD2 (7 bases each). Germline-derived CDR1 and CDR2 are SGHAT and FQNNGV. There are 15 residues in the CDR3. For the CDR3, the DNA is TGTCCCAACAACAAAGGGGGAGGGGGCTACGATGAGCAGTTCTTC. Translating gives CPNNKGGGGYDEQFF.

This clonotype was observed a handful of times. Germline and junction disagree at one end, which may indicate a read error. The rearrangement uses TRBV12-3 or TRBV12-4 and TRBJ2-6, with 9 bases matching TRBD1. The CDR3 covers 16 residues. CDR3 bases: TGTGTCAGCAGAACAGGGGGCTCCACTGGGGCCAACATCCTGACTTTC. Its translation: CVSRTGGSTGANILTF.

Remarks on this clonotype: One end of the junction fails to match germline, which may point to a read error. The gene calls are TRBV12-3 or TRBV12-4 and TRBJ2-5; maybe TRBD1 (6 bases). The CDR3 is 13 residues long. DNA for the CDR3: TGTGCCAACAGTTTGACCAAGGGGGAGACACAGTACTTC. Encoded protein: CANSLTKGETQYF.

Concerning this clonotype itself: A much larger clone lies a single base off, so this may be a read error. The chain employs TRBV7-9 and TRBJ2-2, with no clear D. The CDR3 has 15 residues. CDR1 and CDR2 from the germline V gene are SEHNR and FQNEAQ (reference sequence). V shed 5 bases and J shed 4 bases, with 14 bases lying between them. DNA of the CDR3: TGTGCCAGCAGCCCGGTGGCAGGTAGCACCGGGGAGCTGTTTTTT. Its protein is CASSPVAGSTGELFF.

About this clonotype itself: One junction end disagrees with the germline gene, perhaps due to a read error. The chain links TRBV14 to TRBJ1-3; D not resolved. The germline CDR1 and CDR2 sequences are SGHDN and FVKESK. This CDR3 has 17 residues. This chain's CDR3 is CAGSQDHPGLSGNTIYF. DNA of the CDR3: TGTGCCGGCAGCCAAGACCACCCGGGTTTGTCTGGAAACACCATATATTTT.

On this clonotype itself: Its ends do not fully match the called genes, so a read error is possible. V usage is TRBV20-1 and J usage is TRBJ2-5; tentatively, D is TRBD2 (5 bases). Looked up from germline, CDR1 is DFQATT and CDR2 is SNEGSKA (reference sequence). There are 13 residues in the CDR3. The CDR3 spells CSASRGNQESQYF. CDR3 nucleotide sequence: TGCAGTGCATCAAGAGGGAACCAAGAGAGCCAGTATTTC.

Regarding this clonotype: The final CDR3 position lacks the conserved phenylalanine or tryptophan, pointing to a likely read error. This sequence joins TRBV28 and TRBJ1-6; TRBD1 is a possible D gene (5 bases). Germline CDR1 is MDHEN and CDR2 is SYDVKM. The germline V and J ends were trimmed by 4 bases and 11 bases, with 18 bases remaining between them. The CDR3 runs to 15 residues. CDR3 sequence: CASSSPRVRGPPLHL. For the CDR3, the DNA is TGTGCCAGCAGTTCACCCAGGGTCCGGGGTCCACCCCTCCACTTG.

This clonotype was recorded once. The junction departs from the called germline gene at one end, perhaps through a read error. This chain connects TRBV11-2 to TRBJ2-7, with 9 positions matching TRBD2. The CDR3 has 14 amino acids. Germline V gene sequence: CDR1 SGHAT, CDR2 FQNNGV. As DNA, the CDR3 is TGTTCCAGCAGTTCATTAGCGGGAGTAGGAGAGCGGTACTTC. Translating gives CSSSSLAGVGERYF.

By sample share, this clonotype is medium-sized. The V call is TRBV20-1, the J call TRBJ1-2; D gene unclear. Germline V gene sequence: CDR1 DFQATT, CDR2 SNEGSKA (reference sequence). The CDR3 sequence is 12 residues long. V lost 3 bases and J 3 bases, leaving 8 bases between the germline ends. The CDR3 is CSARVADYGYTF. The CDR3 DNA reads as TGCAGTGCTAGGGTGGCAGACTATGGCTACACCTTC.

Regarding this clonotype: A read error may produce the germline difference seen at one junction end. The CDR3 sequence: CSARVLSGSIQNF. DNA of the CDR3: TGCAGTGCTAGAGTCCTAAGTGGCAGCATTCAGAATTTC. V gene TRBV20-1 combines with J gene TRBJ2-4; D call uncertain. The CDR3 spans 13 residues. The germline V gene encodes CDR1 DFQATT and CDR2 SNEGSKA (reference sequence).

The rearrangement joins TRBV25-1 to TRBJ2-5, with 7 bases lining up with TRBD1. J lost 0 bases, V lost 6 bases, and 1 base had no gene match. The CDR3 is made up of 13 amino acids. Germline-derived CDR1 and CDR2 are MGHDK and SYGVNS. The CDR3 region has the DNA TGTGCCAGCAGGGGACAGAACCAAGAGACCCAGTACTTC. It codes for CASRGQNQETQYF.